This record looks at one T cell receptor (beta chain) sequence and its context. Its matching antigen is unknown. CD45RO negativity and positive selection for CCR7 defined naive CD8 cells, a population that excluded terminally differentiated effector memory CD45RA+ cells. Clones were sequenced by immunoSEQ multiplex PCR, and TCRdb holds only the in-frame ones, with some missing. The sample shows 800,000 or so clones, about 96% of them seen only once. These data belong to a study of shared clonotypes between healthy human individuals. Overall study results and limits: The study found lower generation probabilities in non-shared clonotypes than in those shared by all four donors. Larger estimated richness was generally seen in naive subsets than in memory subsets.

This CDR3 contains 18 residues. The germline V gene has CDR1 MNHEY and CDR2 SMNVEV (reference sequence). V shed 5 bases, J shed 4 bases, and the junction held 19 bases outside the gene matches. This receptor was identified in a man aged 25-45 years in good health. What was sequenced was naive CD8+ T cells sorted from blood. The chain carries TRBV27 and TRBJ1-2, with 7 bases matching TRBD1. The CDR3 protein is CASSALLGQGDSPYGYTF. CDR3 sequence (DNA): TGTGCCAGCAGTGCTCTCCTCGGTCAGGGGGACTCCCCCTATGGCTACACCTTC.